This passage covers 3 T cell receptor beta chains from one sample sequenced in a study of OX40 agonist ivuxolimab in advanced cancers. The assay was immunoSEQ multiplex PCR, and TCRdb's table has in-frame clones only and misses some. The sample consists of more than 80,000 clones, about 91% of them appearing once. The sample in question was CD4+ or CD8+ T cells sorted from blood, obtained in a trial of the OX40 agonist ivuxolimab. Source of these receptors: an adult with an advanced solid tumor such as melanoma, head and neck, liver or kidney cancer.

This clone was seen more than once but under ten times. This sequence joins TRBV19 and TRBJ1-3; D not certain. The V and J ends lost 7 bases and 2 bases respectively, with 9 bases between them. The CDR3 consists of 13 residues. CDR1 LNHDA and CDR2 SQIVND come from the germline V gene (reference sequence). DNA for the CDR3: TGTGCCAGTACCTCGATTGCTGGAAACACCATATATTTT. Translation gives CASTSIAGNTIYF.

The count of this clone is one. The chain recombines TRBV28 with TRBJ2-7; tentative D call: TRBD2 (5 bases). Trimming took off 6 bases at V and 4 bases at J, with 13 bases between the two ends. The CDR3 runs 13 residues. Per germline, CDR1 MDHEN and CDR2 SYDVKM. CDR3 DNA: TGTGCCAGCAGCACGGCGGGTTCTTACGAGCAGTACTTC. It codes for CASSTAGSYEQYF.

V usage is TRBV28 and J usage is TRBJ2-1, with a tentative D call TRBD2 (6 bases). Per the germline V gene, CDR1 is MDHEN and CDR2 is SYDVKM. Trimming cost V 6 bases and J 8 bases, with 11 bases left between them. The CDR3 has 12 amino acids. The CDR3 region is CASRARRDEQFF. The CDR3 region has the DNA TGTGCCAGCAGGGCCCGGAGGGATGAGCAGTTCTTC.